Sequencing of this T cell receptor (beta chain) was carried out in a study of siplizumab effects on memory and regulatory T cells. Study-wide results and limits: An assignable naive or memory phenotype was lacking in roughly 80-95% of proliferating CD4+ or CD8+ clones. Greater diversity than memory cells seemed evident in naive T cells, which also appeared to be major alloresponse contributors. Mean Treg-derived proportions of mappable alloreactive CD4+ clones were less than 80% for siplizumab and about 28% for controls.

The V gene lost 6 bases and the J gene lost 2 bases, with 7 bases spanning the gap. This CDR3 contains 12 residues. CDR1 is SNHLY and CDR2 is FYNNEI in the germline V gene. Only in-frame clones appear in the TCRdb table, and some are missing; sequencing was by immunoSEQ multiplex PCR. The sample lists 100,000 or so clones, about 93% occurring once. Worth noting for this clone: Its antigen is undetermined.

The sample consisted of non-Treg CD4+ T cells sorted from blood. The chain carries TRBV2 and TRBJ2-5, with D possibly matching TRBD1 (6 bases). The receptor's source is a human donor in good health. CDR3 nucleotide sequence: TGTGCCAGCAGGAGGGGGCAAGAGACCCAGTACTTC. Residues: CASRRGQETQYF.